Here is one T cell receptor (beta chain) with its context. Which antigen it targets is not known. No base qualities exist here, and no much larger clone lies one base off it. TCR CDR3 regions were amplified from genomic DNA by multiplex PCR using the deep immunoSEQ assay. For each cell subset, the extracted genomic DNA was distributed evenly across all wells of several immunoSEQ 96-well plates, and each plate served as one replicate. For sorted subsets, 200 to 250 ng genomic DNA, equal to 25,000 to 35,000 T cell genomes, was loaded into each replicate PCR. Purified libraries were measured with a Qubit 3.0 fluorometer, size-checked on a Bioanalyzer 2100, and measured again with the KAPA Library Quantification kit. A separate single-read 150-cycle Illumina NextSeq 550 flow cell was used to sequence each immunoSEQ 96-well plate. The study's own analysis went as follows. Because the immunoSEQ output held only junctional sequences and lacked quality scores, the filtering could not match the filtering applied to full-length reads. To assign V/J genes and CDR3, sequences were annotated using PyIR, a Python wrapper for IgBLAST v1.9, with IMGT germline references. Reads were filtered out if the reads had weak V/J assignments (E-value above 1e-6), no CDR3, stop codons, out-of-frame junctions, or ambiguous translated residues. V3J clonotypes were defined as sequences sharing an identical inferred V gene, J gene, and CDR3 amino acid sequence. Percentage overlap between repertoires was calculated by dividing the number of shared unique clonotypes by the size of the smaller repertoire. Repertoire richness was assessed with RTK rarefaction, the Chao1 estimator, and Recon v2.1 estimates of unobserved clonotypes. Generation probabilities were computed with OLGA for all TCRbeta clonotypes obtained by the gDNA method from four donors. TCRdb took over this immuneACCESS table, retaining in-frame rearrangements with V and J assigned. Such tables are incomplete; in checked studies, under half of the missing clones stem from an unresolved V gene, and the remainder is unexplained. V, J and clone size reflect that table, while D and trimming were determined from the DNA. Recorded for this sample are 650,000 to 700,000 clones; 90% of them occurred a single time. The top ten hold 30% to 35% of the sample.

The data originate from a study of shared clonotypes between healthy human individuals (dated by TCRdb to 2020 to 2021). In terms of the full investigation: A few men and a couple of women, aged 18 to 49 years, made up the cohort. For each donor, CD4 naive and CD4 memory were each run on three plates, CD8 naive on two plates, and CD8 memory on one plate. To estimate repertoire size and how much clonotypes are shared between individuals, the study performed deep sequencing of blood TCR repertoires from a handful of healthy adults. To increase sequencing depth and limit assay-specific biases, TCR repertoire library preparation and sequencing were carried out by different laboratories using diverse techniques. Per donor, leukapheresis produced somewhere between about 0.85 and 9.5 billion PBMCs.

Overall study results and their limits: Because the study included only a small number of donors, the genetic and exposure-history diversity represented was limited. Incomplete sequencing was indicated by rarefaction of sorted-subset datasets, despite the large sequencing depth. Pairwise subsampling indicated that sequencing depth was expected to affect the degree of clonotype sharing among donors. Sampling was limited to blood, and TCR repertoires in tissue likely differ from TCR repertoires in blood. Compared with non-shared clonotypes, clonotypes shared by all four sorted-subset donors had higher generation probabilities. Across a handful of donors, around 5% of naive CD4, 3.5% of naive CD8, approximately 2.5% of memory CD4, and under 0.45% of memory CD8 clonotypes were shared. Estimated clonotype richness was generally larger for naive than for memory subsets.

Donors were healthy HIV-negative adults with no recently reported acute infections or vaccinations. All donors were Caucasian adults living in Nashville, Tennessee, USA. CD8 memory samples combined magnetically selected CD45RO+ cells with CCR7-negative CD45RA+ effector memory (TemRA) cells. Blood was collected by leukapheresis, and PBMCs were isolated by Ficoll-Histopaque density gradient centrifugation and then cryopreserved in liquid nitrogen vapor phase. Analytical flow cytometry was used to check the purity and quantity of each magnetically sorted T cell population. Genomic DNA was isolated from every sorted fraction and measured by UV absorbance on a Nanodrop 2000c. The germline V gene specifies SGHDT as CDR1 and YYEEEE as CDR2. For this chain, trimming is 2 bases at the V end and 4 bases at the J end, and the number of junction bases without a gene match is 9. The CDR3 runs 16 amino acids, cysteine and phenylalanine included. Of all the DNA, just the CDR3 is kept, 48 bases in frame from base 1.

The specimen sequenced was memory CD8+ T cells from PBMCs. The cell subset or site label, as the study defines it: CD45RO+ cells pooled with CCR7-negative TemRA cells. In this chain, TRBV5-6 is recombined with TRBJ2-1, with 7 junctional bases fitting TRBD2. The clonotype was recovered from a man aged 18 to 30 in good health. Some clones in this sample may be carry-over from other donors' samples. The CDR3 protein: CASSFGGLAEYNEQFF. At the DNA level, the sequence is TGTGCCAGCAGCTTTGGTGGGCTAGCGGAGTACAATGAGCAGTTCTTC.